The T cell receptor beta chain under discussion was sequenced for a study of vaccination and CD4 T cells after COVID-19. For the study at large: The study drew post-COVID samples a median approximately 100 days after diagnosis (range 35 to 161).

Sequenced with the Oncomine TCR Beta short-read assay was DNA taken from cultured CD4+ T cells. TCRdb passed the PCR reads through MiXCR, listing each CDR3 protein once. The repertoire has almost 20,000 distinct CDR3 sequences, about 80% of them found once; the top ten carry about a sixth. Study outcomes and limitations: Although the median of SARS-CoV-2-reactive clonotypes rose from around 19 to 38, the change was not significant. Relatively few convalescent patients were studied; early post-infection timepoints were not included.

The treatment denotes: roughly ten-day PBMC culture with coronavirus spike peptide pools or control peptides (ViraFEST assay). V lost 2 bases to trimming and J lost 6 bases, with 14 bases between them. CDR3 size: 16 residues. CDR1 is MNHEY, CDR2 SVGAGI, per germline. A remark on this clonotype: Its target is not known.

Sequencing was performed on CD4+ T cells from blood, cultured in vitro, taken after SARS-CoV-2 vaccination. V usage is TRBV6-5 and J usage is TRBJ1-6; D may be TRBD1 (5 bases). The TCR comes from a human donor who received a COVID-19 vaccine. CDR3 bases: TGTGCCAGCAGTTACCGGACAACGCCGGCTAATTCACCCCTCCACTTT. It is translated as CASSYRTTPANSPLHF.